This paragraph covers one TCR beta chain sequence. Its binding antigen is unknown. Nothing much larger sits one base from this clone, and base qualities are not available. The collaborating institutions used their own protocols to collect whole blood in K2EDTA tubes. For TCRbeta analysis, collaborators shipped samples as frozen whole blood, isolated PBMCs, or DNA extracted from either of those sample types. The data stem from a study of blood T cell repertoires in COVID-19 (dated by TCRdb to about 2020). The study in broad terms: The collaborator samples originated in the United States, Italy and Spain and spanned the acute and convalescent phases of COVID-19. The repertoires were made available in a free public database intended to serve as a resource for research on the immune response to SARS-CoV-2. A de-identified subject ID, COVID-19 status, age in years and sex were almost always included in the sample metadata. The prospective study material was composed of cDNA or gDNA derived from T cells, B-cell-depleted T cells, or PBMCs. The dataset comprised deeply sampled blood TCRbeta repertoires from subjects exposed to, actively infected with, or recovered from COVID-19. HLA class I and class II types, where available, came from metadata supplied by the sample provider rather than from assay-based typing. The samples were drawn from two sources: the first 160 participants of the ongoing ImmuneRACE study, and approximately 1,300 subjects contributed by 6 global collaborators. Overall study outcomes, separate from this receptor: Clinical and demographic metadata were provided uncurated, with the amount varying by source and participant.

TCRbeta CDR3 regions were amplified from genomic DNA by means of the immunoSEQ Assay, a bias-controlled multiplex PCR. Per the authors' processing: Within the assay, amplification of reference gene primers was used to estimate how many nucleated cells each sample contained. To quantify the absolute abundance of each unique TCRbeta CDR3 rearrangement, sequence reads were collapsed and filtered. For each sample, productive Simpson clonality was calculated as the square root of Simpson's diversity index over productive rearrangements. TCRdb mirrors the immuneACCESS table, restricted to in-frame sequences. Some clones are absent from its copies; in checked studies, under half trace to an unresolved V gene, and the reason for the others is unknown. The D gene and trimming were derived from the DNA, and the V and J assignments and clone size from that table. This sample is represented by tens of thousands of clones; 84% of them were singletons. Around 3.3% of the sample goes to the ten largest clones.

The germline V gene specifies SGHRS as CDR1 and YFSETQ as CDR2. V and J lose 5 bases and 7 bases, and a span of 10 bases separates them. The CDR3 runs 12 residues from the cysteine to the phenylalanine. The entry retains the CDR3 DNA only, 36 bases that are in frame from base 1. The sequence came from a middle-aged man with acute or convalescent COVID-19. Sequences were obtained from peripheral blood. The V and J genes are TRBV5-1 and TRBJ2-1; the D segment could be TRBD1, given 6 matching bases. Here the CDR3 is given as CASRIQGNEQFF. The bases read TGCGCCAGCAGAATACAGGGAAATGAGCAGTTCTTC.